This entry describes one T cell receptor beta chain. TCRdb recomputed calls from the 5' RACE reads with MiXCR, one row per CDR3 protein. The table has about 350,000 distinct CDR3 sequences, roughly an eighth seen once. The CDR3 covers 15 residues. V was shortened by 5 bases and J by 6 bases, with 14 bases between the two germline ends. The germline V gene encodes CDR1 MNHEY and CDR2 SVGEGT. These data belong to a study of T-cell memory formation after mild COVID-19. The V gene is TRBV6-2 or TRBV6-3, the J gene TRBJ1-6; no clear D gene. This sequence originates from a man aged 18 to 35 who had mild COVID-19 (a few samples of this study predate the infection). Cell type and time point are not known. Sequenced sample: PBMCs or a T cell subset sorted from them (not recorded which). CDR3 DNA sequence: TGTGCCAGCAGTCGATCGACCTCGTCTAATTCACCCCTCCACTTT. Its protein is CASSRSTSSNSPLHF.